A single T cell receptor (beta chain) is shown here with its context. Its binding antigen is unknown. No much larger clone is present one base from it, and per-base qualities are unavailable. TCRbeta CDR3 regions were immunosequenced from genomic DNA with the immunoSEQ Assay. Genomic DNA was amplified by bias-controlled multiplex PCR before high-throughput sequencing. The original pipeline was this. To quantify the absolute abundance of each unique TCRbeta CDR3 region, the sequences were collapsed and filtered. Clonality, defined as 1 minus Pielou's evenness, was calculated using only productive rearrangements. A previously published method was used to identify clones with significantly greater frequencies in on-treatment samples than in baseline samples. TCRdb carries this immuneACCESS record with in-frame sequences only. Its versions omit some clonotypes, under half of them owing to an unresolved V gene in the studies checked, with the rest unexplained. V and J calls and clone size come straight from that table; D and trimming were deduced from the DNA. The sample profile shows about 20,000 clones; roughly four fifths of them were found once. The ten largest account for approximately 56% of the sample.

The sample's treatment or condition label is to be understood as: randomized to nivolumab then ipilimumab (arm A) or the reverse (arm B). None of the trial patients had been given prior DNA-damaging chemotherapy. On a FACS Aria II flow cytometer, live CD3+CD8+ cells that were negative for CD19 and CD56 were sorted from thawed PBMCs. Samples came from patients with melanoma in CheckMate 064, a randomized, open-label phase II trial of sequential checkpoint blockade. Leukapheresis was used to collect peripheral blood mononuclear cells, which were then purified with Ficoll-Paque and frozen in human serum with about 10% DMSO. Purity of sorted blood CD3+CD8+ cells was verified at >98% immediately after sorting, followed by DNA extraction. This record belongs to a study of sequential checkpoint blockade in melanoma (dated by TCRdb to between 2017 and 2020). The study in broad terms: Using 1:1 randomization, the trial assigned patients either to first-line nivolumab followed by ipilimumab (arm A) or to ipilimumab followed by nivolumab (arm B). Both trial sequences were followed by maintenance nivolumab. Study-wide findings and limitations: Validation of the response-prediction model combining TCR metrics and mutation burden is needed in larger, independent patient cohorts.

CDR1 MGHRA and CDR2 YSYEKL were looked up in the germline V gene. V is clipped by 0 bases and J by 6 bases, and the sequence between their germline boundaries is 15 bases long. The CDR3 numbers 15 residues from cysteine through phenylalanine. Kept here is only the CDR3 DNA, which spans 45 bases and is read in frame from base 1. This chain joins TRBV4-1 to TRBJ2-7; the D gene identity is not certain. Sequencing was performed on CD8+ T cells sorted from blood (inferred from file names), taken from a patient given nivolumab and ipilimumab in sequence. The source of this sequence is a human donor with melanoma. The sequenced DNA is TGCGCCAGCAGCCAAGATTCGGCAGGCTCTGGCGAGCAGTACTTC. This codes for CASSQDSAGSGEQYF.